The sequence of this T cell receptor (beta chain) was determined in a study of metastatic and nonmetastatic thyroid tumors. Study overall: The authors compared repertoires across blood and tumor or nodule tissue from malignant and benign thyroid patients. Study findings and constraints: As reported, TCR beta diversity in blood and tumor was significantly higher in malignant thyroid tumors than in benign nodules.

None of the patients had undergone any treatment ahead of thyroid surgery. This clone was seen repeatedly, ten times or more. Its antigen is undetermined. CDR3 length: 12 residues. V lost 5 bases, J lost 7 bases, and 8 bases lay in between. Germline V lookup: CDR1 SEHNR, CDR2 FQNEAQ (reference sequence). Original handling: Clinicopathological groups differed in CDR3, with these differences serving to build a distant-metastasis classifier for papillary thyroid cancer. TCRdb re-called clones from the PCR reads using MiXCR. The V and J calls, along with clone size, are taken from TCRdb and not from the paper's own processing. The table has 25,000 or so clones, 15% seen once; the top ten hold 15% to 18%.

The sequencing input was blood. The rearrangement joins TRBV7-9 to TRBJ1-4; D call uncertain. This TCR derives from a male donor with papillary thyroid cancer or a benign thyroid nodule (not recorded which). Some clones in this sample may be carry-over from other donors' samples. CDR3 residues: CASSQTTEKLFF. DNA of the CDR3: TGTGCCAGCAGCCAAACAACTGAAAAACTGTTTTTT.